This T cell receptor beta chain emerged from a study of T cells after yellow fever vaccination. CDR3 length: 18 amino acids. Germline V gene lookup returns CDR1 LGHDT and CDR2 YNNKEL (reference sequence). V lost 1 base to trimming and J lost 7 bases; unmatched junction nucleotides: 14. Regarding this clonotype: Antigen unknown.

Production of TCR cDNA was by 5'RACE template switching, which also added a universal primer site and UMIs. TCRdb recomputed calls from the 5' RACE reads with MiXCR, one row per CDR3 protein. The data hold approximately 350,000 distinct CDR3 sequences, with approximately 10% observed a single time. Study-wide results and caveats: The CD4 and CD8 compartments had a small share of their clonotypes in common. FACS-sorted repertoires could contain abundant clonotypes contaminating from the bulk population. Reappearance after the booster was observed for most primary-vaccination clones (roughly 97% CD4, more than 70% CD8).

The chain recombines TRBV3-1 with TRBJ2-1; 9 nucleotides match TRBD2. The clonotype was recovered from a man aged 18 to 35 who received the YFV17D yellow fever vaccine. The sample here was PBMCs, taken on the day of the first yellow fever vaccination. The CDR3 sequence is CASSQGFTRGGLKNEQFF. The CDR3 bases are TGTGCCAGCAGCCAAGGCTTTACGCGGGGGGGCCTTAAAAATGAGCAGTTCTTC.